The TCR beta chain under discussion was sequenced for a study of blood T cell repertoires in COVID-19. This CDR3 spans 15 amino acids. Between the trimmed V and J ends, which lost 2 bases and 2 bases, there was a span of 13 bases. Per the germline V gene, CDR1 is MNHEY and CDR2 is SMNVEV (reference sequence). TCRdb's table, derived via immunoSEQ multiplex PCR, lists solely in-frame clones and lacks some. The sample holds about 200,000 clones, around nine tenths seen once. Cohort allocation depended upon clinical history that participants reported. The V gene is TRBV27, the J gene TRBJ2-7, with no clear D. The receptor comes from a young woman who had been exposed to COVID-19. Sample: PBMCs or T cells enriched from blood (not recorded which). The chain's CDR3 is CASSLGQPVAYEQYF. CDR3 DNA sequence: TGTGCCAGCAGTTTAGGGCAGCCTGTTGCCTACGAGCAGTACTTC.